A single sample is the source of the 22 T cell receptor beta chains below, sequenced in a study of T cell responses to AZD1222 COVID-19 vaccine. Data came from immunoSEQ multiplex PCR; TCRdb stores just in-frame clones and leaves some out. This sample has some 120,000 clones, with 80% to 90% found just once. The source material was peripheral blood, sampled 28 days after the second AZD1222 dose. All receptors derive from an adult who received the AZD1222 COVID-19 vaccine.

CDR3 loop: CASSYSLLGGIEAFF. The CDR3, as DNA: TGTGCCAGCAGTTACTCTTTACTCGGAGGGATTGAAGCTTTCTTT. The J gene is TRBJ1-1, the V gene TRBV6-5, with no clear D. CDR1 and CDR2 (germline): MNHEY, SVGAGI. There are 15 residues in the CDR3. Trimming took off 0 bases at V and 7 bases at J, with 15 bases between the two ends.

The rearrangement links TRBV19 to TRBJ2-1; 9 nucleotides agree with TRBD2. Trimming took 4 bases from V and 6 from J; bases not matched to a gene: 7. The CDR3 length is 15 residues. CDR1 and CDR2 from the germline V gene are LNHDA and SQIVND (reference sequence). The CDR3 coding sequence is TGTGCCAGTAGTACCACTAGCGGGCCCCTCAATGAGCAGTTCTTC. Protein: CASSTTSGPLNEQFF.

The CDR3 DNA follows: TGTGCCAGCAGCCAGGGGGCAGGAATGAACACTGAAGCTTTCTTT. Translating gives CASSQGAGMNTEAFF. The chain combines TRBV3-1 (or the pseudogene TRBV3-2) with TRBJ1-1; perhaps TRBD1 as D (6 bases). CDR1 and CDR2 from the germline V gene are LGHDT and YNNKEL (reference sequence). This CDR3 is 15 amino acids long. The ends were cut back, 3 bases at V and 0 bases at J, with 11 bases in the middle.

V usage is TRBV5-8 and J usage is TRBJ2-3, with D perhaps TRBD1 (6 bases). This CDR3 contains 16 residues. Germline lookup yields CDR1 SGHTS and CDR2 YDEGEE. Trimming took 0 bases from V and 0 from J, leaving 11 bases between them. As DNA, the CDR3 is TGTGCCAGCAGCTTGGGGCAGGGGCCTAGCACAGATACGCAGTATTTT. Residues: CASSLGQGPSTDTQYF. The variable domain in full, with the rest retrieved from reference TRBV5-8 and TRBJ2-3, is EAGVTQSPTHLIKTRGQQATLRCSPISGHTSVYWYQQALGLGLQFLLWYDEGEERNRGNFPPRFSGRQFPNYSSELNVNALELEDSALYLCASSLGQGPSTDTQYFGPGTRLTVL.

V is TRBV2 and J is TRBJ2-1; the match to TRBD1 covers 8 bases. The CDR3 length is 12 residues. The trim removed 6 bases at V and 8 bases at J, leaving 3 bases unmatched. Germline assignment: CDR1 SNHLY and CDR2 FYNNEI. CDR3 bases: TGTGCCAGCAGAGACAGGGGCGATGAGCAGTTCTTC. Its translation: CASRDRGDEQFF.

This clone was found a few times. This CDR3 is CASSPRDRAWLNYGYTF. The CDR3 DNA reads TGTGCCAGCAGCCCCCGGGACAGGGCTTGGCTTAACTATGGCTACACCTTC. The rearrangement joins TRBV3-1 (or the pseudogene TRBV3-2) to TRBJ1-2; 9 bases line up with TRBD1. The CDR3 length is 17 residues. V gave up 4 bases and J gave up 1 base; unmatched junction bases: 10. Germline-derived CDR1 and CDR2 are LGHDT and YNNKEL (reference sequence).

This clone was found once. An end of the junction differs from the germline gene, which may be a read error. The chain joins TRBV4-3 to TRBJ1-1, with D uncertain. The CDR3 has 13 residues. Germline V gives CDR1 LGHNA, CDR2 YSLEER. The CDR3 protein is CASSQDMNTQAFF. CDR3 nucleotide sequence: TGCGCCAGCAGCCAAGATATGAACACTCAAGCTTTCTTT.

V and J are TRBV4-1 and TRBJ2-7, with D perhaps given as TRBD1 or TRBD2 (5 bases each). Trimming left V 1 base short and J 2 bases short, with 12 bases between. CDR3 length: 15 amino acids. From germline, CDR1 is MGHRA and CDR2 YSYEKL. CDR3 sequence: CASSQGGGRTYEQYF. The CDR3 DNA reads as TGCGCCAGCAGCCAAGGGGGCGGGCGGACCTACGAGCAGTACTTC.

V is TRBV5-1 and J is TRBJ1-5; D might be TRBD1 (5 bases). Trimming took off 3 bases at V and 7 bases at J, with 17 bases between the two ends. CDR1 is SGHRS and CDR2 is YFSETQ in the germline V gene. The CDR3 is 15 amino acids. CDR3 in DNA: TGCGCCAGCAGCTCACTCGGGGGGGAAGGACAGCCCCAGCATTTT. It encodes CASSSLGGEGQPQHF.

This clone has a handful of counts. V is TRBV10-3 and J is TRBJ1-3; 8 nucleotides align to TRBD1. The CDR3 loop spans 16 amino acids. In germline, CDR1 is ENHRY, CDR2 SYGVKD. V gave up 4 bases and J gave up 4 bases; unmatched junction bases: 9. The CDR3 DNA reads TGTGCCATCAGTGGACAGGGGAAAGCGATAGGAAACACCATATATTTT. Amino acid sequence: CAISGQGKAIGNTIYF.

The chain carries TRBV2 and TRBJ2-6; D is unresolved. The CDR3 consists of 14 residues. Looked up from germline, CDR1 is SNHLY and CDR2 is FYNNEI. V lost 2 bases and J 1 base, leaving 3 bases between the germline ends. The CDR3: CASSELSGANVLTF. The DNA for the CDR3 is TGTGCCAGCAGTGAATTATCTGGGGCCAACGTCCTGACTTTC. Complete variable domain (other parts from reference TRBV2 and TRBJ2-6): EPEVTQTPSHQVTQMGQEVILRCVPISNHLYFYWYRQILGQKVEFLVSFYNNEISEKSEIFDDQFSVERPDGSNFTLKIRSTKLEDSAMYFCASSELSGANVLTFGAGSRLTVL.

This chain links TRBV10-2 with TRBJ1-1; D is uncertain. The V gene lost 1 base and the J gene lost 6 bases, with 6 bases spanning the gap. Germline V gene sequence: CDR1 WSHSY, CDR2 SAAADI. CDR3 size: 12 residues. CDR3 sequence: CASSELIAEAFF. DNA of the CDR3: TGCGCCAGCAGTGAGTTGATAGCTGAAGCTTTCTTT.

The rearrangement uses TRBV5-1 and TRBJ2-7; TRBD2 might be the D (5 bases). Per germline, CDR1 SGHRS and CDR2 YFSETQ. There are 15 residues in the CDR3. The V and J ends lost 0 bases and 3 bases respectively, with 13 bases between them. The DNA of the CDR3 is TGCGCCAGCAGCTTGGGCCTAGCAGATTACTACGAGCAGTACTTC. Its translation: CASSLGLADYYEQYF.

The chain recombines TRBV5-5 with TRBJ2-5; no definite D call. Per germline, CDR1 SGHKS and CDR2 YYEKEE (reference sequence). The V and J ends lost 4 bases and 3 bases respectively, with 16 bases between them. CDR3 length equals 15 residues. CDR3 region: CASSRSTDLKETQYF. The CDR3 DNA is TGTGCCAGCAGCCGTTCGACCGACCTGAAAGAGACCCAGTACTTC.

The gene calls are TRBV7-8 and TRBJ1-1, with D possibly TRBD1 on 5 matching bases. This CDR3 has 16 residues. CDR1 is SGHVS and CDR2 is FQNEAQ in the germline V gene. V was pared by 5 bases and J by 4 bases, with 20 bases between. The CDR3 DNA sequence: TGTGCCAGCAGCCGCACCGGGCTTCAGCAGGGCACTGAAGCTTTCTTT. Protein sequence: CASSRTGLQQGTEAFF.

This clone appeared a single time. V is TRBV2 and J is TRBJ1-5; 9 bases map to TRBD1. The CDR3 spans 15 residues. CDR1 and CDR2 (germline): SNHLY, FYNNEI. V shed 5 bases and J 4 bases; nucleotides not matched to a gene: 6. The CDR3 DNA follows: TGTGCCAGCAGTTTGACACAGGGGGCAAATCAGCCCCAGCATTTT. As protein: CASSLTQGANQPQHF.

This clone was seen once. The V call is TRBV5-4, the J call TRBJ1-6; D unresolved. This CDR3 contains 14 residues. Trimming took 0 bases from V and 7 from J, leaving 8 bases between them. Per germline, CDR1 SGHNT and CDR2 YYREEE (reference sequence). CDR3 protein: CASSLDLGNSPLHF. As DNA, the CDR3 is TGTGCCAGCAGCTTGGACTTAGGGAATTCACCCCTCCACTTT. Supplemented by reference TRBV5-4 and TRBJ1-6, the full variable domain reads ETGVTQSPTHLIKTRGQQVTLRCSSQSGHNTVSWYQQALGQGPQFIFQYYREEENGRGNFPPRFSGLQFPNYSSELNVNALELDDSALYLCASSLDLGNSPLHFGNGTRLTVT.

The chain couples TRBV5-1 to TRBJ1-6, with TRBD1 identical over 8 bases. The CDR3 runs to 15 residues. Germline CDR1 and CDR2: SGHRS and YFSETQ. Losses at the gene ends were 4 bases for V and 7 bases for J; bases not matched to a gene: 7. CDR3 in amino acids: CASSPRTGLNSPLHF. The CDR3 DNA reads as TGCGCCAGCAGCCCGAGGACAGGGCTGAATTCACCCCTCCACTTT. Full variable domain (rest looked up from reference TRBV5-1 and TRBJ1-6): KAGVTQTPRYLIKTRGQQVTLSCSPISGHRSVSWYQQTPGQGLQFLFEYFSETQRNKGNFPGRFSGRQFSNSRSEMNVSTLELGDSALYLCASSPRTGLNSPLHFGNGTRLTVT.

V and J are TRBV6-5 and TRBJ2-5, with D maybe TRBD1 (6 bases). V lost 6 bases to trimming and J lost 1 base, with 12 bases between them. The CDR3 is 14 residues long. In germline, CDR1 is MNHEY, CDR2 SVGAGI. Written as DNA, the CDR3 is TGTGCCAGCAGACGATTGGACAGCCAAGAGACCCAGTACTTC. Translation: CASRRLDSQETQYF.

The V call is TRBV29-1, the J call TRBJ1-1; the D is unclear. The germline V gene has CDR1 SQVTM and CDR2 ANQGSEA. This CDR3 spans 10 amino acids. V was clipped by 6 bases and J by 1 base, with 3 bases between them. The CDR3 region has the DNA TGCAGCGTGGCGAACACTGAAGCTTTCTTT. Translating gives CSVANTEAFF.

The rearrangement links TRBV7-2 to TRBJ1-4, with D possibly matching TRBD1 (6 bases). The CDR3 consists of 18 residues. Germline CDR1 SGHTA, CDR2 FQGNSA. Trimming cost V 1 base and J 0 bases, with 15 bases left between them. The CDR3 here is CASSLGRTAGSTNEKLFF. The CDR3 DNA sequence: TGTGCCAGCAGCTTAGGGAGGACAGCAGGGTCAACTAATGAAAAACTGTTTTTT.

The chain joins TRBV3-1 (or the pseudogene TRBV3-2) to TRBJ2-3, with D perhaps being TRBD1 or TRBD2 (6 bases each). In germline, CDR1 is LGHDT, CDR2 YNNKEL (reference sequence). This CDR3 has 16 amino acids. Trimming cost V 0 bases and J 1 base, with 11 bases left between them. In DNA, the CDR3 is TGTGCCAGCAGCCAAGAGGGGGGCCGAGGCACAGATACGCAGTATTTT. Amino acids: CASSQEGGRGTDTQYF.